This note documents a single TCR beta chain sequence. What it binds is not known. The sample comes from a study of siplizumab effects on memory and regulatory T cells. Study findings and constraints: The majority of clones, roughly 80-95% of proliferating CD4+ or CD8+ clones, lacked an assignable naive or memory phenotype.

The CDR3 consists of 17 residues. Trimming removed 5 bases from V and 0 bases from J, with 17 bases in between. The germline V gene encodes CDR1 SGHVS and CDR2 FNYEAQ. The repertoire was sequenced with immunoSEQ multiplex PCR; TCRdb's copy has only in-frame clones and lacks some. The table shows more than 95,000 clones, with 85% to 95% occurring only once. The TCR was taken from a human donor in good health. The V call is TRBV7-6, the J call TRBJ2-4; D not resolved. Material: Tregs sorted from blood. CDR3 bases: TGTGCCAGCAGCCCAGGCGACGGTCTCCTAGCCAAAAACATTCAGTACTTC. Encoded protein: CASSPGDGLLAKNIQYF. Together with reference TRBV7-6 and TRBJ2-4, the CDR3 gives the full variable domain: GAGVSQSPRYKVTKRGQDVALRCDPISGHVSLYWYRQALGQGPEFLTYFNYEAQQDKSGLPNDRFSAERPEGSISTLTIQRTEQRDSAMYRCASSPGDGLLAKNIQYFGAGTRLSVL.